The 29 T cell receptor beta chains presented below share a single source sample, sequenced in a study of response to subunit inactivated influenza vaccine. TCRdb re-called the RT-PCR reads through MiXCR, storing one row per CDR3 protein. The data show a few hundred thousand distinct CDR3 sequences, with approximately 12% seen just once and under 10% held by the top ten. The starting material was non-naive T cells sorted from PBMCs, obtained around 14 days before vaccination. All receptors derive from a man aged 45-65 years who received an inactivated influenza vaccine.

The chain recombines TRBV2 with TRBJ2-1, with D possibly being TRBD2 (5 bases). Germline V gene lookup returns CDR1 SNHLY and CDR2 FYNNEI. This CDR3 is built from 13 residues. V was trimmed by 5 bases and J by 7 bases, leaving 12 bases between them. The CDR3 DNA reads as TGTGCCAGCAGTCTGGAAAGAGGGAATGAGCAGTTCTTC. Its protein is CASSLERGNEQFF.

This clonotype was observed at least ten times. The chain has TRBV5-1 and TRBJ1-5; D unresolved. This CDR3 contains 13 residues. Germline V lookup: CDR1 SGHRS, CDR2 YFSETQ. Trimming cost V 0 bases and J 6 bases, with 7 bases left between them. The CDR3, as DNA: TGCGCCAGCAGCTTGGGGGATACTCAGCCCCAGCATTTT. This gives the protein CASSLGDTQPQHF.

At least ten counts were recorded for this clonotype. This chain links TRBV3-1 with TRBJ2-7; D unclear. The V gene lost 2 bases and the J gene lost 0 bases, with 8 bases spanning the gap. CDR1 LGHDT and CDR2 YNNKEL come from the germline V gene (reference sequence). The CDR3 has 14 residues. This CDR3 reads CASSQQLSSYEQYF. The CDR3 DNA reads TGTGCCAGCAGCCAACAGTTGAGCTCCTACGAGCAGTACTTC.

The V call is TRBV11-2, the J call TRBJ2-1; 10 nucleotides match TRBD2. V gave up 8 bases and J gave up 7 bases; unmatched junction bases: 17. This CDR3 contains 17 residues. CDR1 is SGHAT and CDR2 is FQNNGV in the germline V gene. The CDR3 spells CASGPGTGGTSDNEQFF. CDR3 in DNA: TGTGCCAGCGGACCCGGGACAGGTGGGACTAGCGATAATGAGCAGTTCTTC.

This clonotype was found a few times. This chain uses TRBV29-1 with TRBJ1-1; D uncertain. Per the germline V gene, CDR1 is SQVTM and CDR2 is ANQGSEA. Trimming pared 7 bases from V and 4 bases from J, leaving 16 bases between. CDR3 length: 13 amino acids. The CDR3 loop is CSGGGESSTEAFF. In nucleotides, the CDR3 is TGCAGCGGGGGTGGGGAGAGCTCCACTGAAGCTTTCTTT.

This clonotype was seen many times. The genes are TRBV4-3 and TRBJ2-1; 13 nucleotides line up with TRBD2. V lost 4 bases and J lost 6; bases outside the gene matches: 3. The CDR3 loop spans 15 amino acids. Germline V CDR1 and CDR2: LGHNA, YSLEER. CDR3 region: CASSPRTSGGNEQFF. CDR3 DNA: TGCGCCAGCAGCCCACGGACTAGCGGGGGCAATGAGCAGTTCTTC.

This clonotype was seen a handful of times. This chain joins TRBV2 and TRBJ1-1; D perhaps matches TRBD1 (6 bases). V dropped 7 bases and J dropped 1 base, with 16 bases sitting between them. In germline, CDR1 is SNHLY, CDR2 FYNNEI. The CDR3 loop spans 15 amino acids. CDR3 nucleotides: TGTGCCAGCACTTACAGGGTGAAGGGGAACACTGAAGCTTTCTTT. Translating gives CASTYRVKGNTEAFF.

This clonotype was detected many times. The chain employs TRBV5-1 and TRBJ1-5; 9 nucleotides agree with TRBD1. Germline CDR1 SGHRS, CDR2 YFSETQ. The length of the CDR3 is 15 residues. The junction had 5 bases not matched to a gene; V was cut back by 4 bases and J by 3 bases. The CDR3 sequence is CASSAGTGINQPQHF. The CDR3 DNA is TGCGCCAGCAGCGCCGGGACAGGGATCAATCAGCCCCAGCATTTT.

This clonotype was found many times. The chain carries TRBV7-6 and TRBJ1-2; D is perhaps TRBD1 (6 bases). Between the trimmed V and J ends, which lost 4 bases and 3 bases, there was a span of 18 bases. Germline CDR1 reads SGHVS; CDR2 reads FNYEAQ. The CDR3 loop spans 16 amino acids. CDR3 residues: CASSSGTRTGDYGYTF. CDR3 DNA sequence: TGTGCCAGCAGCTCAGGGACACGGACTGGGGACTATGGCTACACCTTC.

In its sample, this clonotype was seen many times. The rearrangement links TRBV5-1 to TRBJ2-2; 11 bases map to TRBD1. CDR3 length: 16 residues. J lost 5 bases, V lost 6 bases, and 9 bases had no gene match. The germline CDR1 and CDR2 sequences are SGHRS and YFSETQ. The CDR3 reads CASMDSGQGGTGELFF. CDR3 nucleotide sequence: TGCGCCAGCATGGACTCGGGACAGGGGGGAACCGGGGAGCTGTTTTTT.

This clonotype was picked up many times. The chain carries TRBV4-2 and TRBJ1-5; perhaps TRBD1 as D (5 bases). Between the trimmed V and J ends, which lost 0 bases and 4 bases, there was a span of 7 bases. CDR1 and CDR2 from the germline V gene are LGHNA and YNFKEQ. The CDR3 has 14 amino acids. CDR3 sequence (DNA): TGTGCCAGCAGCCAAGAGGGGGGGAATCAGCCCCAGCATTTT. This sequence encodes CASSQEGGNQPQHF.

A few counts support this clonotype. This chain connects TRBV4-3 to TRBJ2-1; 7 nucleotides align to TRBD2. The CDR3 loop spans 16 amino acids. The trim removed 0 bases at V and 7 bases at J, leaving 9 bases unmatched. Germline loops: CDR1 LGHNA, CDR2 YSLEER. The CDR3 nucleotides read TGCGCCAGCAGCCAAGATTCGGGCGGGAGAACGAATGAGCAGTTCTTC. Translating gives CASSQDSGGRTNEQFF.

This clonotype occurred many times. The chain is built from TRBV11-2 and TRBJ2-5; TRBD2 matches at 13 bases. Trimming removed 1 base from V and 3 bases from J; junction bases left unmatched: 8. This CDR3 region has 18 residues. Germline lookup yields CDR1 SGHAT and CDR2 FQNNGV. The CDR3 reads CASSLVGGGTSGKETQYF. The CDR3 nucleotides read TGTGCCAGCAGCTTAGTCGGAGGGGGGACTAGCGGGAAAGAGACCCAGTACTTC.

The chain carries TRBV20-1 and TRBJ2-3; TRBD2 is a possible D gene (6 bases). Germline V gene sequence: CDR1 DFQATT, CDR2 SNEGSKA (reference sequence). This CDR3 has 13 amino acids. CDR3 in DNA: TGCGCCCGGAGGGCTAGCGAAGCAGATACGCAGTATTTT. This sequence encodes CARRASEADTQYF.

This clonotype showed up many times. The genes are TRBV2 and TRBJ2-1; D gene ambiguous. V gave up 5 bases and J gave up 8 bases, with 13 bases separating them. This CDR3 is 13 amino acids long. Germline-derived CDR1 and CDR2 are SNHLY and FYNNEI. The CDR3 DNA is TGTGCCAGCAGTCCCATTTCTGGGGATGAGCAGTTCTTC. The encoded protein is CASSPISGDEQFF.

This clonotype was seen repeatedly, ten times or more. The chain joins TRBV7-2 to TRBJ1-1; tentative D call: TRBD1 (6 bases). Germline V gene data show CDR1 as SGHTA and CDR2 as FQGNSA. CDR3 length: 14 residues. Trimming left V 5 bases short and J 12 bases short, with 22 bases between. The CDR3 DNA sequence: TGTGCCAGCAGCCCCCAATTACTTCCGGGACAAACTTTCTTT. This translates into CASSPQLLPGQTFF.

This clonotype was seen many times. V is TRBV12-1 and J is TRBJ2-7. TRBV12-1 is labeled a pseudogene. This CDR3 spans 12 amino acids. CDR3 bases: TGTGCCAGCAGCTTTGGTTTGTACGAGCAGTACTTC. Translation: CASSFGLYEQYF.

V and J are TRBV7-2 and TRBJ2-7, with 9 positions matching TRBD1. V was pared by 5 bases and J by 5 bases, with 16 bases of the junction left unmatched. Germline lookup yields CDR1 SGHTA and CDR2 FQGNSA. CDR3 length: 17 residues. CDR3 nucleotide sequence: TGTGCCAGCAGCCCCAGGGTCGGACAGGGGAAAGGCAACGAGCAGTACTTC. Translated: CASSPRVGQGKGNEQYF.

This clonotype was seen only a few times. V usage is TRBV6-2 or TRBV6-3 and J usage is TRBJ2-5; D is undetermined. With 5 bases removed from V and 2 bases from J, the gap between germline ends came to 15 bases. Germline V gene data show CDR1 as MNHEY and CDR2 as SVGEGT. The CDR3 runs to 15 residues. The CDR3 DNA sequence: TGTGCCAGCAGTGGTTACGTCGCTAGGCAAGAGACCCAGTACTTC. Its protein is CASSGYVARQETQYF.

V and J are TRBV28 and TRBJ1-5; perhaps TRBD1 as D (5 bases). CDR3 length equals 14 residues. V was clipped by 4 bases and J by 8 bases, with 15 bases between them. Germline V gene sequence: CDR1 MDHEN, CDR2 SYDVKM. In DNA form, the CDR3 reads TGTGCCAGCAGTTCTCGGGGGTCCGAGAAGCCCCAGCATTTT. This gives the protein CASSSRGSEKPQHF.

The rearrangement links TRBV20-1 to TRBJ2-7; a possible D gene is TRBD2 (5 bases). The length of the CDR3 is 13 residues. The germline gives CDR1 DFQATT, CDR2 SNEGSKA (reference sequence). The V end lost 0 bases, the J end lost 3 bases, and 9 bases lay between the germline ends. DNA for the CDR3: TGCAGTGCTAGAGAAGGACTCTTCTACGAGCAGTACTTC. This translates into CSAREGLFYEQYF.

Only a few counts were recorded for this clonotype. The CDR3 is CASSPFGANSPLHF. The CDR3 region has the DNA TGTGCCAGCAGCCCCTTCGGGGCCAATTCACCCCTCCACTTT. The rearrangement uses TRBV7-9 and TRBJ1-6; D is perhaps TRBD1 (5 bases). Trimming took 5 bases from V and 7 from J, leaving 12 bases between them. This CDR3 comprises 14 residues. Per the germline V gene, CDR1 is SEHNR and CDR2 is FQNEAQ (reference sequence).

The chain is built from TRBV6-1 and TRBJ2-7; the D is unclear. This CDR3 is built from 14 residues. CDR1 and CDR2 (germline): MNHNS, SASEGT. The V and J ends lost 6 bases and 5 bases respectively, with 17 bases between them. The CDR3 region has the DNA TGTGCCAGCAGCGGGCTTCGGACCGCCGACGAGCAGTACTTC. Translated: CASSGLRTADEQYF.

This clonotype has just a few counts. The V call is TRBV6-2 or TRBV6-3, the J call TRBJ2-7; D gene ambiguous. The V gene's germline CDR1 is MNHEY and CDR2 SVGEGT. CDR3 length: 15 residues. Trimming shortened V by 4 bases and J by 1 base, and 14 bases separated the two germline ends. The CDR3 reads CASSSRAQPSYEQYF. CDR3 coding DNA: TGTGCCAGCAGTTCCCGGGCCCAGCCTTCCTACGAGCAGTACTTC.

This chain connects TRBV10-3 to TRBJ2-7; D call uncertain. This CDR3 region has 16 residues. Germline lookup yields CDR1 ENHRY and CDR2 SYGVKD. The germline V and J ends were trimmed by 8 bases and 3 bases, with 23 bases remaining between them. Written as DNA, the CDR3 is TGTGCCATCGGCCCTGGGCTCGGACGGACCCGCTACGAGCAGTACTTC. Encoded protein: CAIGPGLGRTRYEQYF.

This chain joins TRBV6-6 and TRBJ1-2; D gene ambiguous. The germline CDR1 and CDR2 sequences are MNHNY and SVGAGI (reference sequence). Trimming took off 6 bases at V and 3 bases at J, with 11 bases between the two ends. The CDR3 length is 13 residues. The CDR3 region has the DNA TGTGCCAGCAGGCCGGCGGGAGACTATGGCTACACCTTC. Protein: CASRPAGDYGYTF.

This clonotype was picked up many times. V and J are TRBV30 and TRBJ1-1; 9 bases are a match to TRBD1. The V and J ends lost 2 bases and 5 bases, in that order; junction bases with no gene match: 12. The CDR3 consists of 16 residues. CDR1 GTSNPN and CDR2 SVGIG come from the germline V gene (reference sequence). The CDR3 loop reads CAWSPPNRGRWTEAFF. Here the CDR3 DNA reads TGTGCCTGGAGTCCTCCCAACAGGGGGCGGTGGACTGAAGCTTTCTTT.

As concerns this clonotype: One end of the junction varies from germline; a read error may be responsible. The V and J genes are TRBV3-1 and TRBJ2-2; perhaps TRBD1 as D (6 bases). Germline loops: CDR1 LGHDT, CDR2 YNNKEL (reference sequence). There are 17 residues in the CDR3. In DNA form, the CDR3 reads TGTGCCAGCAGCCAAGGCTCGGGACAACAGAACACCGGGAAGCTGTTTTTT. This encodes CASSQGSGQQNTGKLFF.

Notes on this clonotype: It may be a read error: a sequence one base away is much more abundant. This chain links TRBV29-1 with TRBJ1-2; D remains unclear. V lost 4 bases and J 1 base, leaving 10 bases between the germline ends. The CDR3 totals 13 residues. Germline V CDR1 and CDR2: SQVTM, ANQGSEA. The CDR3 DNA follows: TGCAGCGTTGGAGGCGAGCTTAACTATGGCTACACCTTC. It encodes CSVGGELNYGYTF.